These T cell receptor beta chains were read from a single sample in a study of blood T cell repertoires in COVID-19. Measured with immunoSEQ multiplex PCR; TCRdb has only the in-frame clones, and not every one. The sample holds fewer than 350,000 clones, about 85% seen once. The specimen was PBMCs or T cells enriched from blood (not recorded which). Every receptor here comes from a woman aged 25 to 39 who had been exposed to COVID-19. Both conserved end residues are part of each CDR3. Fields, in order: J gene, D gene, V gene, clone size, CDR3 protein, CDR3 DNA. D genes are given only for firm matches. Size is stated for part of the rows, as once, few or many counts, or as a class when the clone is expanded.

j_gene: TRBJ2-7
d_gene: NA
v_gene: TRBV6-5
abundance: once
CDR3aa: CASSPQPRVRYEQYF
CDR3nt: TGTGCCAGCAGTCCCCAACCTCGGGTGCGGTACGAGCAGTACTTC

j_gene: TRBJ2-5
d_gene: TRBD1
v_gene: TRBV7-2
abundance: NA
CDR3aa: CASSPGTGYSLQETQYF
CDR3nt: TGTGCCAGCAGTCCCGGGACAGGTTACAGCCTCCAAGAGACCCAGTACTTC

j_gene: TRBJ1-2
d_gene: NA
v_gene: TRBV12-3/TRBV12-4
abundance: once
CDR3aa: CASSMDSDYGYTF
CDR3nt: TGTGCCAGCAGCATGGACAGTGACTATGGCTACACCTTC

j_gene: TRBJ1-4
d_gene: NA
v_gene: TRBV30
abundance: NA
CDR3aa: CAWSLLGAPSF
CDR3nt: TGTGCCTGGAGTCTCTTAGGGGCGCCGTCGTTT

j_gene: TRBJ1-3
d_gene: TRBD1
v_gene: TRBV5-5
abundance: NA
CDR3aa: CASSWGTEISSGNTIYF
CDR3nt: TGTGCCAGCAGCTGGGGGACAGAGATATCCTCTGGAAACACCATATATTTT

j_gene: TRBJ2-2
d_gene: NA
v_gene: TRBV7-3
abundance: NA
CDR3aa: CASSPVTGELFF
CDR3nt: TGTGCCAGCAGCCCGGTTACCGGGGAGCTGTTTTTT

j_gene: TRBJ2-7
d_gene: TRBD2
v_gene: TRBV5-1
abundance: few
CDR3aa: CASSLPSGRAREQYF
CDR3nt: TGCGCCAGCAGCTTGCCCAGCGGGAGGGCTAGGGAGCAGTACTTC

j_gene: TRBJ1-2
d_gene: NA
v_gene: TRBV6-5
abundance: few
CDR3aa: CASAENHNYGYTF
CDR3nt: TGTGCCAGCGCTGAGAATCATAACTATGGCTACACCTTC

j_gene: TRBJ1-6
d_gene: TRBD1
v_gene: TRBV14
abundance: NA
CDR3aa: CASSPRQGNSPLHF
CDR3nt: TGTGCCAGCAGCCCTCGACAGGGAAATTCACCCCTCCACTTT

j_gene: TRBJ2-5
d_gene: TRBD1
v_gene: TRBV30
abundance: NA
CDR3aa: CAWSPGQVPYQETQYF
CDR3nt: TGTGCCTGGAGTCCGGGACAGGTTCCCTACCAAGAGACCCAGTACTTC

j_gene: TRBJ1-2
d_gene: TRBD1
v_gene: TRBV9
abundance: NA
CDR3aa: CASTPGQGSYGYTF
CDR3nt: TGTGCCAGCACCCCGGGACAGGGGTCCTATGGCTACACCTTC

j_gene: TRBJ1-3
d_gene: NA
v_gene: TRBV19
abundance: NA
CDR3aa: CASNRQASGNTIYF
CDR3nt: TGTGCCAGTAATAGACAGGCCTCTGGAAACACCATATATTTT

j_gene: TRBJ1-5
d_gene: TRBD1
v_gene: TRBV19
abundance: NA
CDR3aa: CASGTQGSNQPQHF
CDR3nt: TGTGCCAGTGGTACACAGGGGAGCAATCAGCCCCAGCATTTT

j_gene: TRBJ1-2
d_gene: TRBD1
v_gene: TRBV6-5
abundance: NA
CDR3aa: CASKGAAGYTF
CDR3nt: TGTGCCAGCAAGGGGGCTGCTGGCTACACCTTC

j_gene: TRBJ1-1
d_gene: TRBD1
v_gene: TRBV27
abundance: NA
CDR3aa: CASYRGMNTEAFF
CDR3nt: TGTGCCAGCTACAGGGGGATGAACACTGAAGCTTTCTTT

j_gene: TRBJ2-1
d_gene: TRBD2
v_gene: TRBV27
abundance: NA
CDR3aa: CASSREGSTSGSGYNEQFF
CDR3nt: TGTGCCAGCAGCCGCGAGGGGTCGACTAGCGGGAGTGGTTACAATGAGCAGTTCTTC

j_gene: TRBJ2-5
d_gene: NA
v_gene: TRBV3-1/TRBV3-2
abundance: NA
CDR3aa: CASSPRRQQETQYF
CDR3nt: TGTGCCAGCAGCCCCCGGCGGCAACAAGAGACCCAGTACTTC

j_gene: TRBJ2-5
d_gene: TRBD2
v_gene: TRBV5-4
abundance: many
CDR3aa: CASSLGLAGGTRQETQYF
CDR3nt: TGTGCCAGCAGCTTGGGTCTAGCGGGAGGGACCCGACAAGAGACCCAGTACTTC

j_gene: TRBJ1-2
d_gene: TRBD1
v_gene: TRBV9
abundance: NA
CDR3aa: CASSGDRDYGYTF
CDR3nt: TGTGCCAGCAGCGGTGACAGGGACTATGGCTACACCTTC

j_gene: TRBJ1-5
d_gene: NA
v_gene: TRBV6-2/TRBV6-3
abundance: NA
CDR3aa: CASSRDTSLKPQHF
CDR3nt: TGTGCCAGCAGCCGGGACACCAGCCTGAAGCCCCAGCATTTT

j_gene: TRBJ1-6
d_gene: NA
v_gene: TRBV27
abundance: few
CDR3aa: CASKAGGGGSYNSPLHF
CDR3nt: TGTGCCAGCAAGGCTGGAGGAGGAGGCTCCTATAATTCACCCCTCCACTTT

j_gene: TRBJ1-1
d_gene: TRBD1
v_gene: TRBV5-4
abundance: NA
CDR3aa: CASSPLEGGLGTEAFF
CDR3nt: TGTGCCAGCAGCCCCCTAGAAGGGGGCTTGGGCACTGAAGCTTTCTTT

j_gene: TRBJ2-2
d_gene: TRBD2
v_gene: TRBV24-1
abundance: NA
CDR3aa: CATSDLGGTSLTGELFF
CDR3nt: TGTGCCACCAGTGATTTGGGGGGGACTAGCCTCACCGGGGAGCTGTTTTTT

j_gene: TRBJ2-5
d_gene: NA
v_gene: TRBV27
abundance: NA
CDR3aa: CASSLSGQIQETQYF
CDR3nt: TGTGCCAGCAGTTTATCCGGACAGATCCAAGAGACCCAGTACTTC